This TCR beta chain was sequenced during a study of ipilimumab plus nivolumab after autologous stem cell transplantation. Using immunoSEQ multiplex PCR, the repertoire was profiled, and TCRdb retains in-frame clones only, with some absent. The table shows 40,000 to 45,000 clones, with about 91% occurring only once. Germline V gives CDR1 SGDLS, CDR2 YYNGEE. This CDR3 has 16 amino acids. The V end lost 0 bases, the J end lost 0 bases, and 10 bases lay between the germline ends. In its sample, this clone was seen once. The chain recombines TRBV9 with TRBJ1-3; D is ambiguous. The sequence derives from a male donor with multiple myeloma. Material: PBMCs, obtained in a trial of ipilimumab plus nivolumab as post-transplant consolidation. The DNA of the CDR3 is TGTGCCAGCAGCGTAGTGGGGTCAAGCTCTGGAAACACCATATATTTT. It translates to CASSVVGSSSGNTIYF. The whole variable domain, remainder taken from reference TRBV9 and TRBJ1-3, is DSGVTQTPKHLITATGQRVTLRCSPRSGDLSVYWYQQSLDQGLQFLIQYYNGEERAKGNILERFSAQQFPDLHSELNLSSLELGDSALYFCASSVVGSSSGNTIYFGEGSWLTVV.